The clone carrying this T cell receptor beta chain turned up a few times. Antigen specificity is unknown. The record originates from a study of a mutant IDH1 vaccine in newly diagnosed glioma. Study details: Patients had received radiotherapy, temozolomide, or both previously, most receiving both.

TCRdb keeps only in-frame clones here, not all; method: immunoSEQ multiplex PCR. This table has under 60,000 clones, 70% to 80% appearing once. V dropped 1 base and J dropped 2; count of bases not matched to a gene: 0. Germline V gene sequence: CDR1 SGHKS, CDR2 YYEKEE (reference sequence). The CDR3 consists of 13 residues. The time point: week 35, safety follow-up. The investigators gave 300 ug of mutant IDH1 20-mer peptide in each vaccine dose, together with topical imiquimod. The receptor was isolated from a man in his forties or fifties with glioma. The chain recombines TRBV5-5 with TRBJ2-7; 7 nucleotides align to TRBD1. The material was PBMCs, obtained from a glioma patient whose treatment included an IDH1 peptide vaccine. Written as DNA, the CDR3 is TGTGCCAGCAGCTTGCAGGGGGCCTACGAGCAGTACTTC. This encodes CASSLQGAYEQYF.